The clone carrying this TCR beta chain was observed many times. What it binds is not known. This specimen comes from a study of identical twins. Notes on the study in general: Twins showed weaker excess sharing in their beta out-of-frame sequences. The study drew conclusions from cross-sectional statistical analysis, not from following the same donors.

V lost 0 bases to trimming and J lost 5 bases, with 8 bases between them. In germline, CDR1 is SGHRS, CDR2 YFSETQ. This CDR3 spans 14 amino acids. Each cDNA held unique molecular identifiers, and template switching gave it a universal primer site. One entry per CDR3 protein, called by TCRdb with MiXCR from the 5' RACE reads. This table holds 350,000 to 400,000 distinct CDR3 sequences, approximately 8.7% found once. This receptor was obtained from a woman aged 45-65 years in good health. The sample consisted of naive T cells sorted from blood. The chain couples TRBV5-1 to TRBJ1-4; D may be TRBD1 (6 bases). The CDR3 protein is CASSLAQGNEKLFF. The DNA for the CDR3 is TGCGCCAGCAGCTTGGCCCAGGGGAATGAAAAACTGTTTTTT.